This T cell receptor (beta chain) was captured in a study of technical replicates of blood from a handful of donors. The CDR3 is 17 residues long. Per the germline V gene, CDR1 is MDHEN and CDR2 is SYDVKM. V was shortened by 3 bases and J by 8 bases, with 24 bases between the two germline ends. The protocol was immunoSEQ multiplex PCR, while the TCRdb copy is restricted to in-frame clones and leaves out a portion. There are 60,000 to 85,000 clones in the sample; approximately 93% occur only once, and approximately 0.4% lies in the top ten. The chain links TRBV28 to TRBJ2-3, with D possibly TRBD2 on 6 matching bases. The TCR sequence derives from a human donor in good health. The specimen sequenced was T cells isolated from PBMCs. The CDR3 loop is CASSFSGTSHRRGTQYF. CDR3 sequence (DNA): TGTGCCAGCAGTTTTAGCGGCACCAGCCACCGAAGGGGTACGCAGTATTTT. Full variable domain (remainder filled in from reference TRBV28 and TRBJ2-3): DVKVTQSSRYLVKRTGEKVFLECVQDMDHENMFWYRQDPGLGLRLIYFSYDVKMKEKGDIPEGYSVSREKKERFSLILESASTNQTSMYLCASSFSGTSHRRGTQYFGPGTRLTVL.